The rows below give T cell receptor beta chains drawn from one sample of a study of blood T cell repertoires in COVID-19. This table comes from immunoSEQ multiplex PCR, and its TCRdb copy is limited to in-frame clones, with some not included. Of some 120,000 clones in the sample, around 88% were seen once. Sequenced input: peripheral blood. The receptors were gathered from a man older than 75 with active or convalescent COVID-19. The CDR3 runs from the conserved cysteine through the conserved F or W. Fields, in order: CDR3 length, D gene, V gene, clone size, J gene, CDR3 protein, CDR3 DNA. D genes are given only for firm matches. Clone size is stated in some rows and not others, as once, few, many or a class when expanded.

>14|NA|TRBV3-1/TRBV3-2|NA|TRBJ1-1
CASSQVAGLPEAFF
TGTGCCAGCAGCCAAGTGGCAGGACTTCCTGAAGCTTTCTTT
>15|NA|TRBV11-2|NA|TRBJ1-2
CASRSVGGRDYGYTF
TGTGCCAGCCGATCCGTCGGGGGAAGGGACTATGGCTACACCTTC
>15|NA|TRBV18|NA|TRBJ1-2
CASSPEHALPYGYTF
TGTGCCAGCTCACCTGAACACGCACTACCCTATGGCTACACCTTC
>13|TRBD1|TRBV11-2|NA|TRBJ2-5
CASRKDRQETQYF
TGTGCCAGCAGAAAGGACAGGCAAGAGACCCAGTACTTC
>15|NA|TRBV20-1|NA|TRBJ2-1
CSASPQRLLDNEQFF
TGCAGTGCTAGTCCCCAGCGCCTTTTGGACAATGAGCAGTTCTTC
>12|NA|TRBV12-3/TRBV12-4|NA|TRBJ1-1
CASSRDNTEAFF
TGTGCCAGCAGCCGAGATAACACTGAAGCTTTCTTT
>12|NA|TRBV11-2|NA|TRBJ1-2
CASSLPRGGSTF
TGTGCCAGCAGCTTACCGCGGGGAGGGTCCACCTTC
>15|NA|TRBV27|NA|TRBJ2-1
CASRSGTRPYNEQFF
TGTGCCAGCAGATCCGGGACTCGCCCCTACAATGAGCAGTTCTTC
>14|NA|TRBV2|NA|TRBJ2-3
CASSGGDGTDTQYF
TGTGCCAGCAGTGGGGGGGATGGCACAGATACGCAGTATTTT
>15|NA|TRBV7-8|NA|TRBJ2-7
CASSPRERRSYEQYF
TGTGCCAGCAGCCCCCGGGAGCGGAGGTCCTACGAGCAGTACTTC
>12|NA|TRBV6-5|NA|TRBJ1-6
CASNSNGGALHF
TGTGCCAGCAATTCCAACGGGGGGGCCCTCCACTTT
>22|TRBD1|TRBV28|NA|TRBJ1-5
CASSLRLGGTGELKYSNQPQHF
TGTGCCAGCAGTTTAAGGCTGGGTGGGACAGGCGAACTAAAATATAGCAATCAGCCCCAGCATTTT
>15|TRBD2|TRBV5-1|NA|TRBJ2-3
CASSLGAGGRDTQYF
TGCGCCAGCAGCTTGGGAGCGGGGGGGCGAGATACGCAGTATTTT
>18|TRBD2|TRBV7-2|NA|TRBJ2-1
CASSLGGLAGDSRNEQFF
TGTGCCAGCAGCTTAGGAGGTCTAGCGGGGGACAGCCGCAATGAGCAGTTCTTC
>12|NA|TRBV24-1|NA|TRBJ2-7
CATSDTGREQYF
TGTGCCACCAGTGATACCGGGAGAGAGCAGTACTTC
>15|TRBD1|TRBV4-1|NA|TRBJ1-5
CASSEDRGPYQPQHF
TGCGCCAGCAGCGAGGACAGGGGGCCTTATCAGCCCCAGCATTTT
>15|TRBD2|TRBV5-4|once|TRBJ2-3
CASRVAGGSTDTQYF
TGTGCCAGCAGAGTAGCGGGGGGAAGCACAGATACGCAGTATTTT
>15|TRBD1|TRBV4-1|NA|TRBJ2-7
CASSQDGTGAYEQYF
TGCGCCAGCAGCCAAGATGGGACAGGGGCCTACGAGCAGTACTTC
>15|NA|TRBV19|NA|TRBJ1-5
CASSPLDISNQPQHF
TGTGCCAGTAGTCCACTAGACATTAGCAATCAGCCCCAGCATTTT
>16|TRBD2|TRBV14|NA|TRBJ2-7
CASSPLAGGRFYEQYF
TGTGCCAGCAGCCCCCTAGCGGGGGGGCGTTTCTACGAGCAGTACTTC
>15|NA|TRBV6-2/TRBV6-3|once|TRBJ2-7
CASSYPRLAGDEQYF
TGTGCCAGCAGTTACCCCAGGCTTGCCGGGGATGAGCAGTACTTC
>15|TRBD2|TRBV7-2|once|TRBJ2-3
CASSALAGGGDTQYF
TGTGCCAGCAGCGCCCTAGCGGGGGGCGGGGATACGCAGTATTTT
>13|NA|TRBV7-2|NA|TRBJ1-5
CASSFTGVQPQHF
TGTGCCAGCAGCTTTACGGGGGTCCAGCCCCAGCATTTT
>14|TRBD1|TRBV4-3|NA|TRBJ1-1
CASSLDRGNTEAFF
TGCGCCAGCAGCCTAGACAGGGGAAACACTGAAGCTTTCTTT
>15|NA|TRBV19|NA|TRBJ1-5
CASSISLVGGQPQHF
TGTGCCAGTAGTATCTCTCTCGTAGGGGGTCAGCCCCAGCATTTT
>16|NA|TRBV5-1|NA|TRBJ2-5
CASSSLADSIQETQYF
TGCGCCAGCAGCTCCCTCGCCGACAGTATACAAGAGACCCAGTACTTC
>14|NA|TRBV5-1|NA|TRBJ2-3
CASSFRVVTDTQYF
TGCGCCAGCAGCTTCAGGGTTGTAACAGATACGCAGTATTTT
>16|NA|TRBV6-2/TRBV6-3|NA|TRBJ2-2
CASSDTSRGDTGELFF
TGTGCCAGCAGTGACACTAGTCGGGGAGACACCGGGGAGCTGTTTTTT
>15|TRBD2|TRBV5-4|NA|TRBJ2-3
CASSLEIAGGDTQYF
TGTGCCAGCAGCTTGGAAATAGCGGGAGGGGATACGCAGTATTTT
>14|NA|TRBV28|NA|TRBJ2-2
CASRNTGWTGELFF
TGTGCCAGCAGAAACACAGGGTGGACCGGGGAGCTGTTTTTT
>13|NA|TRBV12-3/TRBV12-4|NA|TRBJ1-5
CASSLRSNQPQHF
TGTGCCAGCAGTTTGCGGAGCAATCAGCCCCAGCATTTT
>16|TRBD1|TRBV15|few|TRBJ2-1
CATSTTDRGVYNEQFF
TGTGCCACCAGCACCACAGACAGGGGAGTCTACAATGAGCAGTTCTTC
>15|NA|TRBV19|NA|TRBJ1-5
CASSIERYSNQPQHF
TGTGCCAGTAGTATTGAACGGTATAGCAATCAGCCCCAGCATTTT
>14|TRBD1|TRBV5-1|NA|TRBJ2-1
CASLLEGQANEQFF
TGCGCCAGTTTATTGGAGGGACAGGCAAATGAGCAGTTCTTC
>15|NA|TRBV18|NA|TRBJ2-2
CASSPPSGVTGELFF
TGTGCCAGCTCACCACCCTCAGGGGTTACCGGGGAGCTGTTTTTT
>19|TRBD1|TRBV24-1|once|TRBJ2-2
CATSGPFGTGATPTGELFF
TGTGCCACCAGTGGACCGTTCGGGACAGGGGCAACTCCCACCGGGGAGCTGTTTTTT
>12|TRBD1|TRBV24-1|NA|TRBJ2-1
CATSDWTGVQFF
TGTGCCACCAGTGACTGGACAGGGGTACAGTTCTTC
>16|NA|TRBV10-2|NA|TRBJ1-2
CASSEFVTGSFYGYTF
TGCGCCAGCAGTGAGTTTGTGACAGGCTCCTTCTATGGCTACACCTTC
>15|TRBD1|TRBV5-5|NA|TRBJ2-7
CASSFTGAGSYEQYF
TGTGCCAGCAGCTTTACAGGGGCTGGCTCCTACGAGCAGTACTTC
>15|NA|TRBV28|NA|TRBJ1-5
CASSFSQGSNQPQHF
TGTGCCAGCAGTTTCTCCCAGGGGAGCAATCAGCCCCAGCATTTT
>16|TRBD1|TRBV9|NA|TRBJ1-6
CASSRKITGVDSPLHF
TGTGCCAGCAGCAGGAAGATAACAGGGGTCGATTCACCCCTCCACTTT
>15|NA|TRBV4-2|few|TRBJ1-6
CASSQDSGRDSPLHF
TGTGCCAGCAGCCAAGATTCCGGGAGGGATTCACCCCTCCACTTT
>13|NA|TRBV25-1|NA|TRBJ1-6
CASSGQGNSPLHF
TGTGCCAGCAGTGGGCAGGGGAATTCACCCCTCCACTTT
>19|NA|TRBV28|NA|TRBJ2-7
CASSLGPTGGVSGAYEQYF
TGTGCCAGCAGTTTAGGACCCACAGGGGGGGTTAGCGGAGCCTACGAGCAGTACTTC
>13|TRBD1|TRBV5-1|NA|TRBJ1-6
CASLDRVGSPLHF
TGCGCCAGTTTGGACAGGGTCGGTTCACCCCTCCACTTT